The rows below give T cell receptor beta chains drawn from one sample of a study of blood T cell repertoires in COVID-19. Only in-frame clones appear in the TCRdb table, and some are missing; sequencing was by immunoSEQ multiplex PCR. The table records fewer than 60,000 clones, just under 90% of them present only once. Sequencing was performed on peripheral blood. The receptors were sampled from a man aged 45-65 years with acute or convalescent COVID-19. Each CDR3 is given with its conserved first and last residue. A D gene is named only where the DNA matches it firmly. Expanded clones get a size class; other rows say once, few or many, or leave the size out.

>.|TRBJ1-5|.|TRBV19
TGTGCCAGCACGACTGGAGGACAGCCCCAGCATTTT
CASTTGGQPQHF
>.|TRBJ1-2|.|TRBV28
TGTGCCAGCAGTTTACAGGGCGTCTTAGGCTACACCTTC
CASSLQGVLGYTF
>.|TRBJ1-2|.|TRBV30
TGTGCCTGGAGTGCAAAAGGGGGTGGCTACACCTTC
CAWSAKGGGYTF
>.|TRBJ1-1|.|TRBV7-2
TGTGCCAGCAGCTTAGAAGGGGGGGCTTTAAACACTGAAGCTTTCTTT
CASSLEGGALNTEAFF
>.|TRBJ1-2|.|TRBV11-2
TGTGCCAGCAGCTTATATGAGGGAGATGGCTACACCTTC
CASSLYEGDGYTF
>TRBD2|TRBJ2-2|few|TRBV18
TGTGCCAGCTCACCACGTCCTAGCGGACCATCGAACACCGGGGAGCTGTTTTTT
CASSPRPSGPSNTGELFF
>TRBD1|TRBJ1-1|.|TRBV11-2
TGTGCCAGCAGCTTAAACCGGGACAGGGCTTTCTTT
CASSLNRDRAFF
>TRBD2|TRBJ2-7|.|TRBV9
TGTGCCAGCAGCGCGGGACTAACCAGCTCCTACGAGCAGTACTTC
CASSAGLTSSYEQYF
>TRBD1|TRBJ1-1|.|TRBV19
TGTGCCAGTAGAACACGTCCGGGACAGGCGTTTGAAGCTTTCTTT
CASRTRPGQAFEAFF
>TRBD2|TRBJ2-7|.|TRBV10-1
TGCGCCAGCAGTGAGGGGACTAGCGGCACCTACGAGCAGTACTTC
CASSEGTSGTYEQYF
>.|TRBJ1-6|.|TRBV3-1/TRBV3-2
TGTGCCAGCAGCCAATTACGGAATTCACCCCTCCACTTT
CASSQLRNSPLHF
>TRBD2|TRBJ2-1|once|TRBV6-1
TGTGCCAGCAGTGAGGGACTAGCGGGGGCCTTGGATGAGCAGTTCTTC
CASSEGLAGALDEQFF
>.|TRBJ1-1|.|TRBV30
TGTGCCTGGAGTGGTTCAGTCTCAAGGAACACTGAAGCTTTCTTT
CAWSGSVSRNTEAFF
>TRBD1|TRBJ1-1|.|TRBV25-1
TGTGCCAGCAGTGACGCCGGGACAGGTGGAACTGAAGCTTTCTTT
CASSDAGTGGTEAFF
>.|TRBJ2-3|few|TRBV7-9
TGTGCCAGCAGCTTAGGGAGACAGGCTCCGGGTACGCAGTATTTT
CASSLGRQAPGTQYF
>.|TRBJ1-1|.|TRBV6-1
TGTGCCAGCAGTGAACCCGAGGAGGGTGGGGAGGTGAACACTGAAGCTTTCTTT
CASSEPEEGGEVNTEAFF
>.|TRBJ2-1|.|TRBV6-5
TGTGCCAGCAGTTACTCGGCGGGCTCCTACAATGAGCAGTTCTTC
CASSYSAGSYNEQFF
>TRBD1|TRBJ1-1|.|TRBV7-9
TGTGCCAGCAGCCCTGACAGGGGGATCACTGAAGCTTTCTTT
CASSPDRGITEAFF
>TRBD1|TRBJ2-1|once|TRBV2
TGTGCCAGCAGCACCGGGACAGGGAGGGAGGAGCAGTTCTTC
CASSTGTGREEQFF
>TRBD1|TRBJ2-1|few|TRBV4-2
TGTGCCAGCAGCCAAAATCCGGGACAGGGGTACCGTGAGCAGTTCTTC
CASSQNPGQGYREQFF
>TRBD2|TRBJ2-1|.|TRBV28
TGTGCCAGCAGTTTAACCCCTAGCGGGGGCAACAATGAGCAGTTCTTC
CASSLTPSGGNNEQFF
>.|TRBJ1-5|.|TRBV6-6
TGTGCCAGCAGTTACTCGGGACACTATAGCAATCAGCCCCAGCATTTT
CASSYSGHYSNQPQHF
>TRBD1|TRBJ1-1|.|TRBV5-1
TGCGCCAGCAGCAGTCTATCACAGGGGCGCGAAGCTTTCTTT
CASSSLSQGREAFF
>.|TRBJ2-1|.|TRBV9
TGTGCCAGCAGCGCTTCCGGGGTTAGCAACAATGAGCAGTTCTTC
CASSASGVSNNEQFF
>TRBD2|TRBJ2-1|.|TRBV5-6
TGTGCCAGCAGCAGGGAAGGGGGACTAGTCTACAATGAGCAGTTCTTC
CASSREGGLVYNEQFF
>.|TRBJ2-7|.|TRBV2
TGTGCCAGCGTTCGGTACGAGCAGTACTTC
CASVRYEQYF